This T cell receptor beta chain was retrieved from a study of blood T cell repertoires in COVID-19. Across the study: Sources were T cells, B-cell-depleted T cells, or PBMCs; the material itself was cDNA or gDNA.

This clone turned up a few times. In germline, CDR1 is LNHDA, CDR2 SQIVND (reference sequence). This CDR3 spans 14 amino acids. Trimming at V came to 4 bases and at J to 6 bases, leaving 9 bases not matched to a gene. Measured with immunoSEQ multiplex PCR; TCRdb has only the in-frame clones, and not every one. The sample has about 170,000 clones; around 80% are singletons. Recruits, aged 18 to 89 years, lived in around 24 US areas. The genes are TRBV19 and TRBJ2-7, with TRBD1 matching 7 bases. The receptor comes from a man aged 45-65 years who had recovered from COVID-19. Source material: PBMCs or T cells enriched from blood (not recorded which). The chain's CDR3 is CASSKGQSYGEQYF. CDR3 in DNA: TGTGCCAGTAGTAAGGGACAGTCTTATGGCGAGCAGTACTTC.